The 17 T cell receptor beta chains in this list originate from one sample, sequenced in a study of cytomegalovirus exposure and HLA in healthy donors. The PCR made use of 60 Vbeta and 13 Jbeta primers. Produced via immunoSEQ multiplex PCR; TCRdb's table is partial and in-frame only. The sample lists 160,000 or so clones, 65% to 80% seen once, with about 4.3% in the top ten. The sample taken for sequencing was PBMCs. The receptor source for this set is a man between 18 and 35 years old in good health and CMV-seropositive.

J is TRBJ1-2 and V is TRBV6-6; D unclear. The V end lost 5 bases, the J end lost 6 bases, and 10 bases lay between the germline ends. Germline V gene sequence: CDR1 MNHNY, CDR2 SVGAGI (reference sequence). The CDR3 totals 12 residues. This CDR3 reads CASSPLGHGYTF. CDR3 sequence (DNA): TGTGCCAGCAGTCCCCTAGGCCATGGCTACACCTTC.

The chain links TRBV7-9 to TRBJ1-3, with 7 bases matching TRBD1. There are 17 residues in the CDR3. Germline CDR1 and CDR2: SEHNR and FQNEAQ (reference sequence). V lost 6 bases and J lost 0; bases outside the gene matches: 11. In nucleotides, the CDR3 is TGTGCCAGCAGTCCAGGGGGGCAGGAGAGCTCTGGAAACACCATATATTTT. It encodes CASSPGGQESSGNTIYF.

This rearrangement joins TRBV27 to TRBJ2-1, with 10 bases identical to TRBD2. V lost 4 bases to trimming and J lost 3 bases; unmatched junction nucleotides: 0. There are 14 residues in the CDR3. CDR1 is MNHEY and CDR2 is SMNVEV in the germline V gene (reference sequence). The CDR3 DNA sequence: TGTGCCAGCAGTTGGACTAGCGGCTACAATGAGCAGTTCTTC. This encodes CASSWTSGYNEQFF.

The chain joins TRBV10-1 to TRBJ1-5; tentatively, D is TRBD1 (5 bases). The CDR3 is made up of 16 amino acids. Trimming stripped 4 bases from V and 3 bases from J, with 16 bases between. CDR1 is WNHNN, CDR2 SYGVQD, per germline (reference sequence). This CDR3 reads CASSARQSSANQPQHF. CDR3 coding DNA: TGCGCCAGCAGTGCCCGACAGAGTTCGGCCAATCAGCCCCAGCATTTT.

This clone was detected once. This chain connects TRBV19 to TRBJ2-1, with TRBD2 matching 9 bases. Germline CDR1 reads LNHDA; CDR2 reads SQIVND (reference sequence). V lost 6 bases and J lost 11; bases outside the gene matches: 5. This CDR3 contains 12 residues. The CDR3 spells CASRSSGGKQFF. CDR3 bases: TGTGCCAGTAGAAGTAGCGGGGGTAAGCAGTTCTTC.

This chain links TRBV6-1 with TRBJ1-4, with 11 bases aligning to TRBD1. J gave up 8 bases and V 6 bases, and 5 bases lay outside the gene matches. CDR1 is MNHNS and CDR2 is SASEGT in the germline V gene. The length of the CDR3 is 14 residues. The DNA for the CDR3 is TGTGCCAGCAGAAAGGGACAGGGGGGGGAAAAACTGTTTTTT. Amino acids: CASRKGQGGEKLFF.

This chain joins TRBV9 and TRBJ1-3; 7 nucleotides match TRBD1. CDR1 SGDLS and CDR2 YYNGEE come from the germline V gene. The CDR3 sequence is 15 residues long. The J segment lost 4 bases and the V segment lost 4 bases, leaving 8 bases of the junction unmatched. The CDR3 sequence: CASSHRQGAGNTIYF. In DNA, the CDR3 is TGTGCCAGCAGCCACAGACAGGGAGCGGGAAACACCATATATTTT. Using reference TRBV9 and TRBJ1-3 for the parts outside the CDR3, the full variable domain is DSGVTQTPKHLITATGQRVTLRCSPRSGDLSVYWYQQSLDQGLQFLIQYYNGEERAKGNILERFSAQQFPDLHSELNLSSLELGDSALYFCASSHRQGAGNTIYFGEGSWLTVV.

This chain joins TRBV5-1 and TRBJ2-3; D unresolved. Deletions cut 1 base from V and 5 bases from J, with 5 bases between. Per the germline V gene, CDR1 is SGHRS and CDR2 is YFSETQ. The CDR3 sequence is 12 residues long. CDR3 bases: TGCGCCAGCAGCTTGTCGAGAGATACGCAGTATTTT. This sequence encodes CASSLSRDTQYF.

The chain recombines TRBV7-6 with TRBJ1-5, with D unclear. CDR1 SGHVS and CDR2 FNYEAQ come from the germline V gene. V lost 1 base and J 7 bases, leaving 11 bases between the germline ends. CDR3 length equals 14 residues. CDR3 DNA: TGTGCCAGCAGCTTAGGGTGGGGAGGGCAGCCCCAGCATTTT. Translated, it gives CASSLGWGGQPQHF.

The rearrangement uses TRBV5-5 and TRBJ2-1; 11 bases fit TRBD2. V lost 1 base, J lost 5 bases, and 5 bases stayed unmatched. The length of the CDR3 is 16 residues. The germline V gene encodes CDR1 SGHKS and CDR2 YYEKEE (reference sequence). The CDR3 is CASSLWIAGGNNEQFF. The CDR3 DNA is TGTGCCAGCAGCTTGTGGATAGCGGGGGGGAACAATGAGCAGTTCTTC.

The gene calls are TRBV11-3 and TRBJ1-1, with D perhaps matching TRBD1 (5 bases). V gave up 5 bases and J gave up 3 bases, with 13 bases separating them. CDR3 length: 14 residues. Germline CDR1 reads SGHNT; CDR2 reads YENEEA. DNA for the CDR3: TGTGCCAGCAGCCAGGGCGATGGGGACACTGAAGCTTTCTTT. Encoded protein: CASSQGDGDTEAFF. The variable domain in full, with the rest retrieved from reference TRBV11-3 and TRBJ1-1, is EAGVVQSPRYKIIEKKQPVAFWCNPISGHNTLYWYLQNLGQGPELLIRYENEEAVDDSQLPKDRFSAERLKGVDSTLKIQPAELGDSAVYLCASSQGDGDTEAFFGQGTRLTVV.

The V and J genes are TRBV25-1 and TRBJ1-4, with TRBD1 as a possible D gene (6 bases). Germline loops: CDR1 MGHDK, CDR2 SYGVNS. The V end was cut by 3 bases, the J end by 5 bases, with 13 bases between. The CDR3 is 15 residues long. The CDR3 bases are TGTGCCAGCAGTGAGAGGACAGAAGTCAATGAAAAACTGTTTTTT. Its protein product is CASSERTEVNEKLFF. The full variable domain, with the rest looked up from reference TRBV25-1 and TRBJ1-4, is EADIYQTPRYLVIGTGKKITLECSQTMGHDKMYWYQQDPGMELHLIHYSYGVNSTEKGDLSSESTVSRIRTEHFPLTLESARPSHTSQYLCASSERTEVNEKLFFGSGTQLSVL.

The chain joins TRBV5-4 to TRBJ2-1; the D gene is possibly TRBD2 (5 bases). V lost 2 bases and J 0 bases, leaving 12 bases between the germline ends. CDR1 and CDR2 from the germline V gene are SGHNT and YYREEE (reference sequence). This CDR3 comprises 16 residues. The chain's CDR3 is CASSFNPGNSYNEQFF. The DNA for the CDR3 is TGTGCCAGCAGCTTCAACCCCGGGAACTCCTACAATGAGCAGTTCTTC. Based on the CDR3 plus reference TRBV5-4 and TRBJ2-1, the full variable domain is ETGVTQSPTHLIKTRGQQVTLRCSSQSGHNTVSWYQQALGQGPQFIFQYYREEENGRGNFPPRFSGLQFPNYSSELNVNALELDDSALYLCASSFNPGNSYNEQFFGPGTRLTVL.

The genes are TRBV7-9 and TRBJ2-3; 8 nucleotides match TRBD2. V lost 4 bases and J lost 1; bases outside the gene matches: 1. The germline V gene encodes CDR1 SEHNR and CDR2 FQNEAQ (reference sequence). The CDR3 contains 14 residues. Here the CDR3 DNA reads TGTGCCAGCAGCTCGCGGGAGGGCACAGATACGCAGTATTTT. Its protein is CASSSREGTDTQYF.

This chain links TRBV6-1 with TRBJ1-5, with D unresolved. The CDR3 extends over 14 amino acids. V lost 7 bases and J 2 bases, leaving 12 bases between the germline ends. Germline lookup yields CDR1 MNHNS and CDR2 SASEGT. The CDR3 sequence: CASTNPGGNQPQHF. The CDR3 region has the DNA TGTGCCAGCACCAACCCCGGGGGCAATCAGCCCCAGCATTTT.

The chain couples TRBV10-3 to TRBJ1-5, with 9 bases aligning to TRBD1. In germline, CDR1 is ENHRY, CDR2 SYGVKD. Germline trimming cut 2 bases from V and 7 bases from J; bases unmatched to any gene: 6. This CDR3 is built from 15 residues. The CDR3 DNA reads as TGTGCCATCAGTGAGGGGACAGGGTACCGGCAGCCCCAGCATTTT. Translated, it gives CAISEGTGYRQPQHF.

The sample holds a few counts of this clone. The chain uses TRBV12-5 and TRBJ2-2; D is uncertain. Trimming removed 0 bases at V and 6 bases at J, with 8 bases between. Germline V gene lookup returns CDR1 LGHNT and CDR2 FRNRAP. This CDR3 has 14 amino acids. This chain's CDR3 is CASGLVEVAGELFF. In DNA, the CDR3 is TGTGCTAGTGGTTTGGTAGAGGTGGCCGGGGAGCTGTTTTTT. Looking up the rest from reference TRBV12-5 and TRBJ2-2 gives the full variable domain: DARVTQTPRHKVTEMGQEVTMRCQPILGHNTVFWYRQTMMQGLELLAYFRNRAPLDDSGMPKDRFSAEMPDATLATLKIQPSEPRDSAVYFCASGLVEVAGELFFGEGSRLTVL.